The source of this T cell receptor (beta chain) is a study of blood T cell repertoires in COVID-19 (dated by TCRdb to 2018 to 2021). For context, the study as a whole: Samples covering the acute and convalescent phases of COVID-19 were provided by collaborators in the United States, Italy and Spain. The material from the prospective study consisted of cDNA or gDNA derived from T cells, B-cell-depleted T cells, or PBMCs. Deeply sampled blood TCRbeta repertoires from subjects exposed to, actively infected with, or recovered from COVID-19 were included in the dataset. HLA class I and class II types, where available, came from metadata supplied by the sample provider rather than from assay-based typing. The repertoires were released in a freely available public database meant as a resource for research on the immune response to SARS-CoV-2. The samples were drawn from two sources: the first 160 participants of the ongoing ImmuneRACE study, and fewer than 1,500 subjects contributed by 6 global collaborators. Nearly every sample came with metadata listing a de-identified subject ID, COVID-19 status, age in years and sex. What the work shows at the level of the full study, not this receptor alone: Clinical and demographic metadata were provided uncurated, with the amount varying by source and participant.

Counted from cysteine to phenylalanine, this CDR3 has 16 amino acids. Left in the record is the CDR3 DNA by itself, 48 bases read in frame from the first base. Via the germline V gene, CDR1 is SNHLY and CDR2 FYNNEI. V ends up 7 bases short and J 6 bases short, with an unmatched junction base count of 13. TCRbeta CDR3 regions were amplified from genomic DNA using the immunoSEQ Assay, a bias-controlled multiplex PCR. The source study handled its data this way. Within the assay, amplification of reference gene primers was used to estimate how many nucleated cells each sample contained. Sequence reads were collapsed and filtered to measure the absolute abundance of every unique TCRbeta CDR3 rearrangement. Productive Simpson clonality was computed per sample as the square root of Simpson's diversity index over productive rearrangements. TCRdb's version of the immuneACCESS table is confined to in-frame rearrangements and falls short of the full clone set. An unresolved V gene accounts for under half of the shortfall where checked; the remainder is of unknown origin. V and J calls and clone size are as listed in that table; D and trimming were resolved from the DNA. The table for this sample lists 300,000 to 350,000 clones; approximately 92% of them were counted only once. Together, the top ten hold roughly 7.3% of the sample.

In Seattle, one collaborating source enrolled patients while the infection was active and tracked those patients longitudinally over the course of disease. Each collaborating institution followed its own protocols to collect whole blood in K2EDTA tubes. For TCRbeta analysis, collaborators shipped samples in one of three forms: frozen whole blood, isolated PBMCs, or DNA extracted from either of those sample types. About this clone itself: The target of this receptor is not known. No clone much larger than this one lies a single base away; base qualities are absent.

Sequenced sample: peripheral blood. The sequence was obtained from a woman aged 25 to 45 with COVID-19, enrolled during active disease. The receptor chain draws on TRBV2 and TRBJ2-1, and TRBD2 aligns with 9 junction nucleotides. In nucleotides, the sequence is TGTGCCAGCAACCGACTAGCGGTCCGAGGCGGCAATGAGCAGTTCTTC. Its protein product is CASNRLAVRGGNEQFF.